This T cell receptor (beta chain) is from a study of T cells in Graves' hyperthyroidism and ophthalmopathy. Amplified TCR beta CDR3 regions derived from RNA transcripts. Initially, a first-round RT-PCR of the TCR CDR3 employed the HTBI primer set. TCRdb itself ran the multiplex PCR reads through MiXCR, one entry per CDR3 protein. The sample comprises a few hundred thousand distinct CDR3 sequences, roughly 15% of which are singletons, and about 20% rests with the top ten. PBMCs were derived from 7.5 to 10 ml fresh peripheral blood. This clonotype was observed a few times. The CDR3 has 14 residues. Trimming removed 2 bases at V and 3 bases at J, with 9 bases between. Germline-derived CDR1 and CDR2 are MNHEY and SVGAGI.

The sample taken for sequencing was blood. The sequence came from a woman in her twenties or thirties with Graves' ophthalmopathy. The chain has TRBV6-5 and TRBJ2-3; D gene ambiguous. CDR3 sequence (DNA): TGTGCCAGCAGTTACGGCGGAGTGACAGATACGCAGTATTTT. Translation: CASSYGGVTDTQYF.